These 32 T cell receptor beta chains came from one sample sequenced in a study of blood T cells in healthy people across ages. Then a second PCR, running about 6 to 12 cycles, was carried out with a sample-barcoded 5' primer and a J-beta primer mix. TCRdb recomputed calls from the 5' RACE reads with MiXCR, one row per CDR3 protein. The sample records about 900,000 distinct CDR3 sequences, around 48% being singletons. The sample was blood. These receptors were taken from a man aged 30 to 39 in good health.

The chain uses TRBV4-3 and TRBJ2-5; D remains ambiguous. The germline V gene has CDR1 LGHNA and CDR2 YSLEER. CDR3 size: 17 residues. The V end was cut by 0 bases, the J end by 4 bases, with 18 bases between. CDR3 in amino acids: CASSQDVGDTGPETQYF. In DNA form, the CDR3 reads TGCGCCAGCAGCCAAGATGTCGGAGACACGGGCCCAGAGACCCAGTACTTC.

This clonotype appeared a few times. This chain's CDR3 is CASSQEIGGLYNEQFF. For the CDR3, the DNA is TGCGCCAGCAGCCAAGAAATAGGGGGACTTTACAATGAGCAGTTCTTC. The rearrangement links TRBV4-1 to TRBJ2-1; D is possibly TRBD1 or TRBD2 (6 bases each). Germline lookup yields CDR1 MGHRA and CDR2 YSYEKL. The CDR3 consists of 16 residues. V was pared by 0 bases and J by 4 bases, with 13 bases between.

J is TRBJ2-2 and V is TRBV2; no clear D. This CDR3 spans 14 amino acids. Germline V gene lookup returns CDR1 SNHLY and CDR2 FYNNEI. V lost 5 bases and J lost 9, with 16 bases in between. DNA for the CDR3: TGTGCCAGCAGTACGCGCGCCACGGAGAGGGAGCTGTTTTTT. This codes for CASSTRATERELFF.

The chain recombines TRBV27 with TRBJ2-7, with TRBD1 matching over 9 bases. V shed 5 bases and J 2 bases; nucleotides not matched to a gene: 10. Looked up from germline, CDR1 is MNHEY and CDR2 is SMNVEV (reference sequence). The CDR3 extends over 16 amino acids. The CDR3 DNA reads as TGTGCCAGCAGTGTCCTTGGAGGGACAGGGACCTACGAGCAGTACTTC. Translation gives CASSVLGGTGTYEQYF.

This chain uses TRBV7-2 with TRBJ1-5; possible D gene TRBD1, 6 bases. CDR3 length: 15 residues. Trimming left V 5 bases short and J 4 bases short, with 15 bases between. Germline assignment: CDR1 SGHTA and CDR2 FQGNSA. CDR3 sequence (DNA): TGTGCCAGCAGCACCGCGGGACACTTAAATCAGCCCCAGCATTTT. Protein product: CASSTAGHLNQPQHF.

The chain links TRBV27 to TRBJ1-6, with D hard to call. Germline-derived CDR1 and CDR2 are MNHEY and SMNVEV (reference sequence). This CDR3 is built from 15 residues. Trimming took off 7 bases at V and 3 bases at J, with 13 bases between the two ends. CDR3 protein: CASKSPTDYNSPLHF. Here the CDR3 DNA reads TGTGCCAGCAAATCACCTACGGACTATAATTCACCCCTCCACTTT.

This clonotype has only a few counts. The chain employs TRBV12-3 or TRBV12-4 and TRBJ1-2; D gene unclear. This CDR3 has 16 residues. Trimming stripped 3 bases from V and 0 bases from J, with 14 bases between. CDR3 sequence: CASSFILRQANYGYTF. DNA for the CDR3: TGTGCCAGCAGTTTTATCCTTAGGCAGGCTAACTATGGCTACACCTTC.

The chain couples TRBV6-5 to TRBJ1-1; no reliable D call. CDR1 MNHEY and CDR2 SVGAGI come from the germline V gene. This CDR3 region has 15 residues. V dropped 3 bases and J dropped 0 bases, with 11 bases sitting between them. Written as DNA, the CDR3 is TGTGCCAGCAGTTATATGATGGTAATGAACACTGAAGCTTTCTTT. Translated: CASSYMMVMNTEAFF.

This chain joins TRBV20-1 and TRBJ2-7; the D gene is possibly TRBD2 (5 bases). CDR1 and CDR2 from the germline V gene are DFQATT and SNEGSKA (reference sequence). The length of the CDR3 is 14 residues. The V end was cut by 5 bases, the J end by 5 bases, with 19 bases between. The DNA of the CDR3 is TGCAGTGCTCGCCCTCCGGGGATCCGGGACGAGCAGTACTTC. Translating gives CSARPPGIRDEQYF.

This clonotype has just one count. The chain links TRBV14 to TRBJ1-4, with D possibly being TRBD1 (6 bases). Germline V CDR1 and CDR2: SGHDN, FVKESK. The CDR3 has 15 amino acids. V dropped 4 bases and J dropped 2 bases, with 11 bases sitting between them. As DNA, the CDR3 is TGTGCCAGCAGCCGGAGGAGGGGGACTAATGAAAAACTGTTTTTT. Its protein product is CASSRRRGTNEKLFF.

Many counts were recorded for this clonotype. This chain links TRBV29-1 with TRBJ2-1; D gene uncertain. The germline V gene encodes CDR1 SQVTM and CDR2 ANQGSEA. This CDR3 contains 11 residues. The V gene lost 7 bases and the J gene lost 4 bases, with 8 bases spanning the gap. CDR3 sequence (DNA): TGCAGCGCCGGGCATTACAATGAGCAGTTCTTC. Amino acids: CSAGHYNEQFF.

The rearrangement uses TRBV4-3 and TRBJ2-1, with 9 bases matching TRBD2. There are 14 residues in the CDR3. Trimming at V came to 1 base and at J to 7 bases, leaving 2 bases not matched to a gene. Germline CDR1 is LGHNA and CDR2 is YSLEER. The CDR3 reads CASSQALAGNEQFF. CDR3 DNA: TGCGCCAGCAGCCAAGCGCTAGCGGGGAATGAGCAGTTCTTC.

This clonotype was seen more than once but under ten times. The genes are TRBV25-1 and TRBJ2-1; tentatively, D is TRBD1 (5 bases). CDR1 is MGHDK and CDR2 is SYGVNS in the germline V gene. The CDR3 spans 14 residues. Trimming pared 4 bases from V and 4 bases from J, leaving 11 bases between. The CDR3 region has the DNA TGTGCCAGCAGTGGCCTTGACAGTTACAATGAGCAGTTCTTC. Translation gives CASSGLDSYNEQFF.

This clonotype was observed once. The V gene is TRBV30, the J gene TRBJ2-7; TRBD2 aligns across 10 bases. The better agreement between TRBJ2-5 and the DNA end casts doubt on the J call. Per the germline V gene, CDR1 is GTSNPN and CDR2 is SVGIG (reference sequence). This CDR3 is built from 13 residues. The CDR3: CAWSRTSGETQYF. The CDR3 bases are TGTGCCTGGAGCCGGACTAGCGGTGAGACCCAGTACTTC.

This clonotype was seen at least ten times. The DNA for the CDR3 is TGTGCCAGCAGGCGAAGCACCGACAAAAACATTCAGTACTTC. Its protein product is CASRRSTDKNIQYF. The rearrangement joins TRBV7-2 to TRBJ2-4; D is uncertain. V dropped 6 bases and J dropped 3 bases, with 12 bases sitting between them. Per the germline V gene, CDR1 is SGHTA and CDR2 is FQGNSA. The CDR3 sequence is 14 residues long.

This clonotype occurred once. This may stem from a read error, because a much larger clone lies one nucleotide away. V is TRBV2 and J is TRBJ1-2, with TRBD1 matching over 11 bases. V was pared by 0 bases and J by 6 bases, with 3 bases of the junction left unmatched. Per the germline V gene, CDR1 is SNHLY and CDR2 is FYNNEI. The CDR3 totals 15 residues. This CDR3 reads CASSEARTGGHGYTF. The CDR3 DNA reads TGTGCCAGCAGTGAAGCCAGGACAGGGGGCCATGGCTACACCTTC.

The chain uses TRBV20-1 and TRBJ2-2; a possible D gene is TRBD2 (7 bases). This CDR3 is 18 amino acids long. Germline V gene data show CDR1 as DFQATT and CDR2 as SNEGSKA (reference sequence). Trimming cost V 3 bases and J 6 bases, with 26 bases left between them. CDR3 sequence (DNA): TGCAGTGCTAGGACGTTCTCCCTCTCGGGGGGCCCGTCCGGGGAGCTGTTTTTT. Translated, it gives CSARTFSLSGGPSGELFF.

This clonotype has at least ten counts. The rearrangement uses TRBV29-1 and TRBJ2-1; TRBD1 matches 10 bases. The V and J ends lost 8 bases and 3 bases, in that order; junction bases with no gene match: 4. The length of the CDR3 is 13 residues. The germline CDR1 and CDR2 sequences are SQVTM and ANQGSEA. CDR3 in DNA: TGCAGCACCCGGACAGGGGGCTACAATGAGCAGTTCTTC. Translation gives CSTRTGGYNEQFF.

Only a few counts were recorded for this clonotype. J is TRBJ2-3 and V is TRBV27; D is possibly TRBD2 (5 bases). V lost 5 bases to trimming and J lost 1 base, with 16 bases between them. Germline CDR1 reads MNHEY; CDR2 reads SMNVEV (reference sequence). This CDR3 is 16 amino acids long. The CDR3 is CASSTLALAGTDTQYF. The CDR3 DNA follows: TGTGCCAGCAGTACCCTAGCCCTGGCTGGCACAGATACGCAGTATTTT.

The chain employs TRBV7-7 and TRBJ2-5, with 7 positions matching TRBD1. CDR1 and CDR2 from the germline V gene are SSHAT and FNYEAQ (reference sequence). V shed 4 bases and J 13 bases; nucleotides not matched to a gene: 12. This CDR3 region has 13 residues. Here the CDR3 reads CASSSNEGASSYF. The CDR3 DNA follows: TGTGCCAGCAGCTCCAATGAGGGGGCGAGCTCGTACTTC.

The table lists this clonotype with a count of one. J is TRBJ2-5 and V is TRBV20-1; D gene unclear. With 3 bases removed from V and 1 base from J, the gap between germline ends came to 9 bases. Germline CDR1 DFQATT, CDR2 SNEGSKA (reference sequence). CDR3 length equals 13 residues. CDR3 DNA: TGCAGTGCTAGTAACCAGGCCCAAGAGACCCAGTACTTC. This encodes CSASNQAQETQYF.

The gene calls are TRBV5-1 and TRBJ1-6, with D possibly TRBD1 on 5 matching bases. V lost 5 bases and J 5 bases, leaving 14 bases between the germline ends. The CDR3 consists of 15 residues. Germline V CDR1 and CDR2: SGHRS, YFSETQ. CDR3: CASRELTENNSPLHF. For the CDR3, the DNA is TGCGCCAGCAGAGAATTGACAGAAAATAATTCACCCCTCCACTTT.

This clonotype was found a few times. The rearrangement joins TRBV20-1 to TRBJ2-5; 10 nucleotides match TRBD2. This CDR3 spans 14 amino acids. The germline V gene has CDR1 DFQATT and CDR2 SNEGSKA (reference sequence). J gave up 11 bases and V 1 base, and 10 bases lay outside the gene matches. CDR3 coding DNA: TGCAGTGCTAGAGCCCTAGCGGGAGCTAATGAGCAGTACTTC. Amino acid sequence: CSARALAGANEQYF.

J is TRBJ1-1 and V is TRBV29-1; D is perhaps TRBD1 (6 bases). V was trimmed by 3 bases and J by 1 base, leaving 12 bases between them. This CDR3 has 14 amino acids. CDR1 SQVTM and CDR2 ANQGSEA come from the germline V gene. The DNA of the CDR3 is TGCAGCGTTGACCGGGGGCGAAGGAACACTGAAGCTTTCTTT. Protein: CSVDRGRRNTEAFF.

There are a few counts of this clonotype. The V and J genes are TRBV4-3 and TRBJ1-2; TRBD1 agrees at 9 bases. V lost 0 bases to trimming and J lost 3 bases; unmatched junction nucleotides: 5. The CDR3 is made up of 16 amino acids. The germline gives CDR1 LGHNA, CDR2 YSLEER. This CDR3 reads CASSQDRTGEDYGYTF. Written as DNA, the CDR3 is TGCGCCAGCAGCCAAGACAGGACAGGGGAGGACTATGGCTACACCTTC.

This clonotype was recorded at least ten times. This may be a read error: a much more frequent sequence differs by one nucleotide. CDR3 region: CSVGDTVQETQYF. In DNA form, the CDR3 reads TGCAGCGTTGGGGACACGGTACAAGAGACCCAGTACTTC. This chain connects TRBV29-1 to TRBJ2-5; weak D call: TRBD1 (6 bases). This CDR3 spans 13 amino acids. The V gene's germline CDR1 is SQVTM and CDR2 ANQGSEA. V gave up 4 bases and J gave up 2 bases, with 11 bases separating them.

The chain combines TRBV29-1 with TRBJ2-7; 11 nucleotides align to TRBD2. V shed 6 bases and J 7 bases; nucleotides not matched to a gene: 14. Germline assignment: CDR1 SQVTM and CDR2 ANQGSEA. CDR3 length: 15 amino acids. The CDR3 bases are TGCAGCGTCGAAATAGCGGGGGGGCCTTACAATGAGCAGTACTTC. Translated: CSVEIAGGPYNEQYF.

The chain is built from TRBV2 and TRBJ1-6, with D perhaps matching TRBD1 (5 bases). Looked up from germline, CDR1 is SNHLY and CDR2 is FYNNEI. The CDR3 has 14 residues. Trimming took 7 bases from V and 8 from J, leaving 15 bases between them. The CDR3 loop is CASIPGTVDSPLHF. The CDR3 region has the DNA TGTGCCAGCATCCCCGGGACGGTCGATTCACCCCTCCACTTT.

This clonotype has more than one count but fewer than ten. The chain couples TRBV20-1 to TRBJ2-1; D is tentatively TRBD1 or TRBD2 (6 bases each). The CDR3 is made up of 16 amino acids. The germline V gene encodes CDR1 DFQATT and CDR2 SNEGSKA (reference sequence). Trimming left V 5 bases short and J 2 bases short, with 19 bases between. The chain's CDR3 is CSASGGFQGTYNEQFF. DNA for the CDR3: TGCAGTGCTTCCGGGGGTTTTCAGGGGACCTACAATGAGCAGTTCTTC.

This clonotype appeared a few times. This chain joins TRBV7-9 and TRBJ2-4, with D tentatively TRBD1 or TRBD2 (5 bases each). The V end lost 5 bases, the J end lost 0 bases, and 11 bases lay between the germline ends. This CDR3 is built from 15 residues. Per germline, CDR1 SEHNR and CDR2 FQNEAQ (reference sequence). DNA of the CDR3: TGTGCCAGCAGCCGAGGGGCGTTAGCCAAAAACATTCAGTACTTC. It encodes CASSRGALAKNIQYF.

This clonotype was recorded a few times. The chain uses TRBV6-5 and TRBJ2-7; D not resolved. The CDR3 length is 12 residues. The V end was cut by 8 bases, the J end by 2 bases, with 10 bases between. Germline values: CDR1 MNHEY, CDR2 SVGAGI. The CDR3 sequence is CASRSTTYEQYF. The DNA for the CDR3 is TGTGCCAGCCGGAGCACCACCTACGAGCAGTACTTC.

V is TRBV9 and J is TRBJ2-7, with D perhaps TRBD2 (6 bases). The germline V gene has CDR1 SGDLS and CDR2 YYNGEE. V was clipped by 2 bases and J by 2 bases, with 11 bases between them. There are 14 residues in the CDR3. CDR3 residues: CASSVAWGAYEQYF. CDR3 nucleotide sequence: TGTGCCAGCAGCGTGGCTTGGGGGGCCTACGAGCAGTACTTC. Complete variable domain (other parts from reference TRBV9 and TRBJ2-7): DSGVTQTPKHLITATGQRVTLRCSPRSGDLSVYWYQQSLDQGLQFLIQYYNGEERAKGNILERFSAQQFPDLHSELNLSSLELGDSALYFCASSVAWGAYEQYFGPGTRLTVT.